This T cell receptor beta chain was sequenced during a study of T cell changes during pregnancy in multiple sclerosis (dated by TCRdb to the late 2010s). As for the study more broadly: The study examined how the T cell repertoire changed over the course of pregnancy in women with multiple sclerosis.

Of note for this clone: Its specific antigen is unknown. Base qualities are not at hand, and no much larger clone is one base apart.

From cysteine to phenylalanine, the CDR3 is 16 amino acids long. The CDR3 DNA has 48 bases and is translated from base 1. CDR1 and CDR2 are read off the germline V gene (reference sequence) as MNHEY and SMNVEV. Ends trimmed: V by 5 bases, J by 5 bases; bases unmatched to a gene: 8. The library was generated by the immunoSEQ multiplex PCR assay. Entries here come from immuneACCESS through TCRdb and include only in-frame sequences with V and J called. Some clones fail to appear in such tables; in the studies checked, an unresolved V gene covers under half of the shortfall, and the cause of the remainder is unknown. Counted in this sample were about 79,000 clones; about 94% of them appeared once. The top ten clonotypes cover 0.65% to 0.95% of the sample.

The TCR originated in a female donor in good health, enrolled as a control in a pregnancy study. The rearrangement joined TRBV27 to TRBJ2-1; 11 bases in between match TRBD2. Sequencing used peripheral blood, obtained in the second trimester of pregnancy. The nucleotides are TGTGCCAGCAGTAAACTACTAGCGGGGGTCAACAATGAGCAGTTCTTC. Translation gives CASSKLLAGVNNEQFF.